Given below is one T cell receptor (beta chain) in context. A second roughly 7 to 12 cycle PCR used barcoded and J-beta primers. MiXCR, applied by TCRdb to the 5' RACE reads, yields one record per CDR3 protein. The table includes hundreds of thousands of distinct CDR3 sequences, less than 45% detected once. This sample stems from a study of blood T cells in healthy people across ages. Germline CDR1 is SGHTA and CDR2 is FQGNSA. Trimming removed 5 bases from V and 7 bases from J; junction bases left unmatched: 7. The CDR3 spans 14 residues. Sequencing used blood. This TCR came from a man older than 75 in good health. The chain combines TRBV7-2 with TRBJ1-2, with 10 bases lining up with TRBD1. This chain's CDR3 is CASSLGTGASGYTF. The DNA of the CDR3 is TGTGCCAGCAGCCTCGGGACAGGGGCTAGTGGCTACACCTTC.